The source of this T cell receptor beta chain is a study of CD8+CD57+ T cells in acquired aplastic anemia. Turning to the study itself: DNA from sorted CD4+ and CD8+ cells averaged about 3.2 ug.

Whoever was chosen for sequencing had shown CD8+CD57+ cell expansion by flow cytometry. The TCR beta profiling, which covered VDJ combination and CDR3 sequence, was carried out using genomic DNA as the template. TCRdb passed the reads through MiXCR, listing each CDR3 protein once. Of roughly 250,000 distinct CDR3 sequences in the sample, roughly 82% were seen once. This CDR3 has 13 residues. The germline gives CDR1 SNHLY, CDR2 FYNNEI. The clonotype comes from a human donor with aplastic anemia. The rearrangement uses TRBV2 and TRBJ2-1; tentatively, D is TRBD1 or TRBD2 (6 bases each). The DNA end is a closer match to TRBJ2-3, so the J assignment may be wrong. Material: sorted CD4+, CD8+, or CD8+CD57+ T cells (not recorded which) from PBMCs. Here the CDR3 reads CASGHGGADSQYF. In nucleotides, the CDR3 is TGTGCCAGCGGGCACGGGGGCGCGGATAGTCAGTATTTT.